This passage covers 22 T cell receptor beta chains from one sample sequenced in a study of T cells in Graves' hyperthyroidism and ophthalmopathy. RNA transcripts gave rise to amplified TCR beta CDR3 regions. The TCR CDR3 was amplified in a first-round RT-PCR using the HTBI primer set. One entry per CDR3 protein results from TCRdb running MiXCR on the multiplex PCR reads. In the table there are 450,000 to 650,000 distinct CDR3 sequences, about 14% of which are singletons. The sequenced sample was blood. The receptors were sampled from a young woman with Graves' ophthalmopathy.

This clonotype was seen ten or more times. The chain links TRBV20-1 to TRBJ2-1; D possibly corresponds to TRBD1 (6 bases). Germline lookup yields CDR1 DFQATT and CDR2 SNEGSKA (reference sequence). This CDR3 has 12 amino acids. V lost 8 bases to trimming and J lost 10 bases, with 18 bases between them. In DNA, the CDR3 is TGCAGTAGCAGCAGGGGTAAGCGGGAGCAGTTCTTC. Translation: CSSSRGKREQFF.

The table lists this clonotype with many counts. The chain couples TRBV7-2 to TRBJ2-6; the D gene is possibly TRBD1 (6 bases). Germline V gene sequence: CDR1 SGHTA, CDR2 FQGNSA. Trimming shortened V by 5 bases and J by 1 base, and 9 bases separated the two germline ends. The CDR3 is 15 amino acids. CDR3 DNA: TGTGCCAGCAGCGCCCAGGGGTCTGGGGCCAACGTCCTGACTTTC. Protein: CASSAQGSGANVLTF.

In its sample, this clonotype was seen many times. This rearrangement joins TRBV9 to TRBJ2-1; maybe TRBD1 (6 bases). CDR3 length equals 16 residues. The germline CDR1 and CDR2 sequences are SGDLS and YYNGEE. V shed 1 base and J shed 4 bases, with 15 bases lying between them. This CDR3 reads CASSVNAPDRYNEQFF. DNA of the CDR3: TGTGCCAGCAGCGTAAACGCGCCGGACAGATACAATGAGCAGTTCTTC.

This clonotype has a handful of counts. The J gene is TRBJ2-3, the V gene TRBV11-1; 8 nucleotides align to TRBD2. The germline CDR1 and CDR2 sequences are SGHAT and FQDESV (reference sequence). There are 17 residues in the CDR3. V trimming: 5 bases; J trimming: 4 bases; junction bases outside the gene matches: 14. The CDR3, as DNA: TGTGCCAGCAGCCGCGGGCTGGGACTAGTTGACCCAGATACGCAGTATTTT. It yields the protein CASSRGLGLVDPDTQYF.

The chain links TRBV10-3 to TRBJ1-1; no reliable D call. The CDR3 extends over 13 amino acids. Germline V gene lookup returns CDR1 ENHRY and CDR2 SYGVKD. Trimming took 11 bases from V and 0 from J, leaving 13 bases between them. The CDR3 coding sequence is TGTGCCCTTAGTCTGGGGATGAACACTGAAGCTTTCTTT. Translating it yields CALSLGMNTEAFF.

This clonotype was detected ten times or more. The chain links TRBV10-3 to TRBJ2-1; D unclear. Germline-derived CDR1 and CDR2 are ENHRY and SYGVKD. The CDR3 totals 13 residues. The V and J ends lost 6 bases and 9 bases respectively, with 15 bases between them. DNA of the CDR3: TGTGCCATCAGGCAGACGGGTTTTCTTGAGCAGTTCTTC. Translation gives CAIRQTGFLEQFF.

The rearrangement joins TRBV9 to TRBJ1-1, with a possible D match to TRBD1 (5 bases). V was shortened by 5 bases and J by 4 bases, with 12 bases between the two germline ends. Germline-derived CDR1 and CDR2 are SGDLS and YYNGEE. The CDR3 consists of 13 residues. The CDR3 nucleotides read TGTGCCAGCAGGACCCCAGGGATCACTGAAGCTTTCTTT. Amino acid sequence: CASRTPGITEAFF.

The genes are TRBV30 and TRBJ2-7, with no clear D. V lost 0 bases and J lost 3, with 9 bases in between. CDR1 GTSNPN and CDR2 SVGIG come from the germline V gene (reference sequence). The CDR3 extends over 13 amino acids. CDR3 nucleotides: TGTGCCTGGAGTGTACTCAGTAACTACGAGCAGTACTTC. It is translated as CAWSVLSNYEQYF.

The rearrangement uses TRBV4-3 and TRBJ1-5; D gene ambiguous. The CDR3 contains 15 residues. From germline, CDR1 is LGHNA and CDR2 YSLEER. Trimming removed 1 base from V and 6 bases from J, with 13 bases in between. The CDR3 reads CASSQGLNNLQPQHF. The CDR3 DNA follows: TGCGCCAGCAGCCAAGGGTTGAATAACCTTCAGCCCCAGCATTTT.

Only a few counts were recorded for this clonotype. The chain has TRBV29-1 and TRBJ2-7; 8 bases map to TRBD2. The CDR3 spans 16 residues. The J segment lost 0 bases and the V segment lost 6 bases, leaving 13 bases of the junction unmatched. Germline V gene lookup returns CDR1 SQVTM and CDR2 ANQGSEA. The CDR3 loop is CSVYNPTGTSSYEQYF. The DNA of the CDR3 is TGCAGCGTCTACAACCCAACCGGGACTAGCTCCTACGAGCAGTACTTC.

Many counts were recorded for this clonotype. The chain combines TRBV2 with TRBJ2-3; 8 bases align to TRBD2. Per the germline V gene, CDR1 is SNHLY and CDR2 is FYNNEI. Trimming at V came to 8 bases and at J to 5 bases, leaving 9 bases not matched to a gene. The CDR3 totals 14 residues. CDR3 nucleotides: TGTGCCAGCGATACGGGAGGGCCCGTAGATACGCAGTATTTT. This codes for CASDTGGPVDTQYF.

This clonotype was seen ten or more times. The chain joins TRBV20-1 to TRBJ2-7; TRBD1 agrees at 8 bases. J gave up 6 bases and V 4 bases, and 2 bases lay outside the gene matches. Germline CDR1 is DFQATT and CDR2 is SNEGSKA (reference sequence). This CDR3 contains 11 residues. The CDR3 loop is CSAITGGEQYF. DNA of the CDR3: TGCAGTGCTATCACAGGGGGCGAGCAGTACTTC.

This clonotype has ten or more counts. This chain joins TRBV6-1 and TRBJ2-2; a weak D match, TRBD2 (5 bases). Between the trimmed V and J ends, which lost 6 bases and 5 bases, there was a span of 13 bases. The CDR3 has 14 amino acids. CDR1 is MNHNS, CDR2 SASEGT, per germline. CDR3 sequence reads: CASRIALATGELFF. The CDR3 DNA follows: TGTGCCAGCAGAATAGCGCTTGCAACCGGGGAGCTGTTTTTT.

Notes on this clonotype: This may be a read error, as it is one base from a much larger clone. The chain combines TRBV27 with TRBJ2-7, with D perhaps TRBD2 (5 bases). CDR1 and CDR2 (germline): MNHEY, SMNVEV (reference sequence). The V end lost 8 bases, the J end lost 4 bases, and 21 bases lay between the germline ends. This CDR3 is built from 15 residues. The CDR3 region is CASRGGPSPWYEQYF. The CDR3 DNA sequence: TGTGCCAGCCGTGGCGGGCCGTCCCCCTGGTACGAGCAGTACTTC.

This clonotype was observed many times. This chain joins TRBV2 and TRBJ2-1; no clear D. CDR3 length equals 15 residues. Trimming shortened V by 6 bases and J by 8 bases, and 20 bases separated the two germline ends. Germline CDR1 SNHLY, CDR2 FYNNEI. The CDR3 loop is CASSLEAPPFDEQFF. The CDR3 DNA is TGTGCCAGCAGCCTAGAGGCCCCCCCATTCGATGAGCAGTTCTTC.

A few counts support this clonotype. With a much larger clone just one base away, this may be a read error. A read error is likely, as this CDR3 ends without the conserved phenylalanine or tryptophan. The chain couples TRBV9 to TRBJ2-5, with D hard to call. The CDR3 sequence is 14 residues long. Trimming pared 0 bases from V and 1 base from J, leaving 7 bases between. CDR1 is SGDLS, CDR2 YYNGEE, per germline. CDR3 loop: CASSVENIQETQYL. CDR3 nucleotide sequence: TGTGCCAGCAGCGTAGAAAATATCCAAGAGACCCAGTACCTC.

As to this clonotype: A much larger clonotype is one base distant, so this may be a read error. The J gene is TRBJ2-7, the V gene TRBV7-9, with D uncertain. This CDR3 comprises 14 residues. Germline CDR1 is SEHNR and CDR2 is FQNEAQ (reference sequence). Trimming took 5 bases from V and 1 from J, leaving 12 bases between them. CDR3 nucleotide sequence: TGTGCCAGCAGCCCTCCGGCCACTTCCTACGAGCAGTACTTC. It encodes CASSPPATSYEQYF.

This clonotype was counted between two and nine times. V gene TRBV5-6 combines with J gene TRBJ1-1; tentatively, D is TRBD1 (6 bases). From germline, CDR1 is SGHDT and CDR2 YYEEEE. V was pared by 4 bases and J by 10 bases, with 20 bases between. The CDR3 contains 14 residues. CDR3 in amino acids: CASSLRDRRHGAFF. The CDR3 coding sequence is TGTGCCAGCAGCCTCAGAGACAGGCGTCATGGAGCTTTCTTT.

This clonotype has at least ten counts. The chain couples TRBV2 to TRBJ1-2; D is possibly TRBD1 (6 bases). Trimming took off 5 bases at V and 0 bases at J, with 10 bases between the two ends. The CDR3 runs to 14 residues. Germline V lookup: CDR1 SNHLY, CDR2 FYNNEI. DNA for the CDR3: TGTGCCAGCAGTCCAGGGGCCACTAACTATGGCTACACCTTC. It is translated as CASSPGATNYGYTF.

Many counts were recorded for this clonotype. The CDR3 loop is CATHRGYSNQPQHF. CDR3 DNA: TGTGCCACCCACAGGGGGTATAGTAATCAGCCCCAGCATTTT. The chain recombines TRBV6-2 or TRBV6-3 with TRBJ1-5, with TRBD1 matching 8 bases. Germline CDR1 MNHEY, CDR2 SVGEGT. The CDR3 covers 14 residues. Trimming at V came to 10 bases and at J to 4 bases, leaving 9 bases not matched to a gene.

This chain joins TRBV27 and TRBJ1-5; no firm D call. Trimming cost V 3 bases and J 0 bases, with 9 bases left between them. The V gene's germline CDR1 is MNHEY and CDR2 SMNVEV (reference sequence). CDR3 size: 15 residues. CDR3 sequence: CASSFSGNSNQPQHF. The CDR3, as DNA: TGTGCCAGCAGTTTTAGCGGTAATAGCAATCAGCCCCAGCATTTT.

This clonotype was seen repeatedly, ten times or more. As DNA, the CDR3 is TGTGCCAGCAGCCCCCTGGGGGCAGGGCGGACAGATACGCAGTATTTT. Its protein product is CASSPLGAGRTDTQYF. V usage is TRBV28 and J usage is TRBJ2-3; D is possibly TRBD1 (6 bases). Germline V gene data show CDR1 as MDHEN and CDR2 as SYDVKM. V shed 6 bases and J shed 3 bases, with 19 bases lying between them. CDR3 length: 16 amino acids.